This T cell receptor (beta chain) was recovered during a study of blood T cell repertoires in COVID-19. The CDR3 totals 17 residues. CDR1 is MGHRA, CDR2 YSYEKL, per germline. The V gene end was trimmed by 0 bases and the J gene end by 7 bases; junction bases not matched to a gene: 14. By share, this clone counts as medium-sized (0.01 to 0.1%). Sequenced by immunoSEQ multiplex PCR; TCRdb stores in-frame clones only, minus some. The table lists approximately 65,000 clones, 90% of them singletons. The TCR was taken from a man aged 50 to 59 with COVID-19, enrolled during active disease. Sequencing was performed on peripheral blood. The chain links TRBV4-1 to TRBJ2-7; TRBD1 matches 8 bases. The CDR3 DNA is TGCGCCAGCAGCCAAGAGGGGACAGGCCGAAGGATACGGGAGCAGTACTTC. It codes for CASSQEGTGRRIREQYF.